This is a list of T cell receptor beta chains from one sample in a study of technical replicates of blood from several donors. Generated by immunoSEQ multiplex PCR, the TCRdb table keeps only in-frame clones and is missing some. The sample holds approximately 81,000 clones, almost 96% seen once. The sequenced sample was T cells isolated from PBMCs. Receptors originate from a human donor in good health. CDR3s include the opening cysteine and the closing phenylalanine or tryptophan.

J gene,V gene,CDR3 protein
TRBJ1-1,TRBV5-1,CASSIQQGHTEAFF
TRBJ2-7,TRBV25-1,CASSEYRGLEQYF
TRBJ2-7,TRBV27,CASSSSGFSYEQYF
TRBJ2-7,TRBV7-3,CASSFLGGSSYEQYF
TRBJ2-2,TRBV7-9,CASSLVQSGGNTGELFF
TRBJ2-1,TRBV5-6,CASSPEREVVNEQFF
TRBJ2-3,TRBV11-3,CASSPSGDTQYF
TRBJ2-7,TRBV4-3,CASSRHGTGDYEQYF
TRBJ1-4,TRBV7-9,CASSLGGVDEKLFF
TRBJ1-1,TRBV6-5,CASSPSQGNEAFF
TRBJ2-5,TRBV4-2,CASSQGWTSVKETQYF
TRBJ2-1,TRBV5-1,CASSSNNEQFF
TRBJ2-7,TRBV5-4,CASSLGASYEQYF
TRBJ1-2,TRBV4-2,CASSQTTGLNGYTF
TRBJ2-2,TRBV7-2,CASSLLAGVTGELFF
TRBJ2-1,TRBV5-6,CASSRTGTGNEEQFF
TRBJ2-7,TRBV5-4,CASSLASGGNEQYF
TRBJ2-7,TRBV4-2,CASSQDAGGYYEQYF
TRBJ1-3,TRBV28,CASSLPRTGEGRNTIYF
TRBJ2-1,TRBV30,CAWSVLANNEQFF
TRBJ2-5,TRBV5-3,CARSLGGLAGRDKETQYF
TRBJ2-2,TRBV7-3,CASSLTSGTVPNTGELFF
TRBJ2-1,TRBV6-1,CASITSGGHNEQFF
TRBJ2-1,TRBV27,CASIPTIYNEQFF
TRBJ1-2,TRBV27,CASSLRTGRTNYGYTF
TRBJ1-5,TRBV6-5,CASSYSEGMGQPQHF
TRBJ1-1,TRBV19,CASSRALGRQGIGEAFF
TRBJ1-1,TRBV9,CASSITGQGTEAFF
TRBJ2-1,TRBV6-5,CASSYSRGRNEQFF
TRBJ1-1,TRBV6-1,CASSEFSPSNGNTEAFF
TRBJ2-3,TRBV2,CASRPLAGISTDTQYF
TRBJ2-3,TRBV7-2,CASRPSGGGTDTQYF
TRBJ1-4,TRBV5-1,CASSLDPQGLEEKLFF
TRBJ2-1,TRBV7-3,CASSPITSGTYNEQFF
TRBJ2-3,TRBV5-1,CASSLEGAFSTDTQYF
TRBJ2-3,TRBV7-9,CASSLRALDSTDTQYF
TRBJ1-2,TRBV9,CASSVGGAGGYTF
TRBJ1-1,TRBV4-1,CASSQDLRNTEAFF
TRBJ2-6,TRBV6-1,CASTFLSGANVLTF
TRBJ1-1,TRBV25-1,CASSNRENTEAFF